A selection of T cell receptor beta chains follows, all from one sample in a study of blood T cell repertoires in COVID-19. TCRdb's copy holds only in-frame clones and misses some; the assay was immunoSEQ multiplex PCR. Of approximately 250,000 clones listed, about 86% are singletons. The specimen was PBMCs or T cells enriched from blood (not recorded which). Receptors were obtained from a man between 25 and 39 years old with acute COVID-19. The conserved cysteine and the conserved F or W are not part of the CDR3 here.

v_call	j_call	cdr3_aa
TRBV7-9	TRBJ2-2	ASSSRVRGGELF
TRBV30	TRBJ1-2	AWVRQLSYGYT
TRBV20-1	TRBJ1-4	SASLRGQGEKLF
TRBV7-6	TRBJ1-1	ASSLSTGALNTEAF
TRBV27	TRBJ2-1	ASSPRDLTYNEQF
TRBV7-2	TRBJ2-5	ASSATGGGQETQY
TRBV6-5	TRBJ1-1	ASIENTEAF
TRBV7-9	TRBJ2-4	ASSVDRSGRY
TRBV27	TRBJ2-3	ASRVDGGQGTDTQY
TRBV18	TRBJ1-4	ASSPGLGVTNEKLF
TRBV6-5	TRBJ2-3	ASSYSPGVADTQY
TRBV7-9	TRBJ1-6	ASSLGGRDRSPLH
TRBV7-9	TRBJ1-6	ASSSQPGGQSPLH
TRBV18	TRBJ2-1	ASSPLRTGTTSYNEQF
TRBV5-1	TRBJ2-1	ASSYSGGAPYNEQF
TRBV24-1	TRBJ2-6	ATSDRTDSGANVLT
TRBV28	TRBJ1-2	ASRTTDDGYT
TRBV24-1	TRBJ1-2	ATSDTGAGANYGYT
TRBV9	TRBJ2-2	ASSVAGGAAGELF
TRBV6-1	TRBJ1-4	ASSETTGGREKLF
TRBV13	TRBJ2-2	ASSLGGINTGELF
TRBV4-2	TRBJ2-5	ASSQEGAQETQY
TRBV28	TRBJ2-5	ASSLSGQGTETQY
TRBV3-1/TRBV3-2	TRBJ1-1	ASTRVNTGSTEAF
TRBV27	TRBJ1-6	ASSRTGRWDSSYNSPLH
TRBV7-9	TRBJ1-1	ASSLTGGYTEAF